A selection of T cell receptor beta chains follows, all from one sample in a study of OX40 agonist ivuxolimab in advanced cancers. The table came from immunoSEQ multiplex PCR; TCRdb's copy has only in-frame clones and leaves some out. The profile covers 39,000 or so clones, with roughly 90% appearing a single time and about 0.6% taken by the ten largest. The material sequenced was CD4+ or CD8+ T cells sorted from blood, taken in a trial of the OX40 agonist ivuxolimab. Receptor source: an adult with an advanced solid tumor such as melanoma, head and neck, liver or kidney cancer. The CDR3 runs from the conserved cysteine through the conserved F or W. Rows give clone size only sometimes, using once, few, many, or a class for an expanded clone.

j_gene,abundance,v_gene,CDR3aa
TRBJ1-5,few,TRBV19,CASRRRTGGRNQPQHF
TRBJ1-4,.,TRBV5-5,CASSLDSWDEKLFF
TRBJ1-1,few,TRBV2,CARTGTENTEAFF
TRBJ2-7,.,TRBV9,CASSVSGGTYEQYF
TRBJ1-2,.,TRBV6-1,CASSGNRQGVNYGYTF
TRBJ2-1,.,TRBV15,CATSREWGGTYNEQFF
TRBJ1-2,.,TRBV6-5,CASSRDRNYGYTF
TRBJ1-2,.,TRBV28,CASRPGNRVLRYTF
TRBJ1-5,.,TRBV7-2,CASSLVGEGNQPQHF
TRBJ2-2,.,TRBV5-1,CASSLQGGNTGELFF
TRBJ2-7,.,TRBV11-3,CASSSKGLGGYEQYF
TRBJ1-1,.,TRBV11-3,CASSSPRVAEAFF
TRBJ1-3,.,TRBV5-1,CASSLGRSSGNTIYF
TRBJ2-6,.,TRBV6-6,CASSDPGSGANVLTF
TRBJ1-1,.,TRBV4-2,CASSQVGQGASSPFF
TRBJ2-1,.,TRBV2,CASSWTSGGYNEQFF
TRBJ1-4,.,TRBV18,CASSIARTRGGEKLFF
TRBJ2-7,once,TRBV9,CASAVTGWQYF
TRBJ2-3,once,TRBV11-3,CASSSGLAGGTDTQYF
TRBJ2-5,.,TRBV9,CASSPGNRGLLQETQYF
TRBJ2-7,.,TRBV19,CASSIGDGSSYEQYF
TRBJ1-2,.,TRBV7-9,CASSSSGSGYTF
TRBJ1-1,.,TRBV9,CASSVLETADTEAFF
TRBJ2-7,.,TRBV19,CASSIRADAYEQYF
TRBJ2-6,once,TRBV12-2,CASRSRRSTQSRANVLTF
TRBJ2-3,.,TRBV11-3,CASSSGGDYTDTQYF
TRBJ1-1,.,TRBV7-2,CASSPYVGAGAEAFF
TRBJ1-1,.,TRBV2,CASTSRALDTEAFF
TRBJ2-1,.,TRBV11-2,CASSSGTGRYNEQFF
TRBJ1-4,.,TRBV19,CASSDRATNEKLFF
TRBJ2-3,once,TRBV5-6,CASSLRRVSTDTQYF
TRBJ2-2,.,TRBV9,CASSVEGANTGELFF
TRBJ1-1,.,TRBV5-4,CASSLPSQTEAFF
TRBJ1-3,.,TRBV6-1,CASSVDFHRADTIYF
TRBJ1-4,.,TRBV4-2,CASSGRTGFRSTNEKLFF
TRBJ1-1,.,TRBV5-6,CASSSGAGRGTEAFF
TRBJ2-5,.,TRBV4-1,CASRPTSGIQETQYF
TRBJ2-6,.,TRBV29-1,CSVQDSGANVLTF
TRBJ2-1,.,TRBV11-3,CASSPWDRPYNEQFF
.,.,TRBV7-9,CASSLEPGEGEQYF
TRBJ1-1,.,TRBV11-2,CASSLEPAMNTEAFF
TRBJ1-3,.,TRBV6-1,CASSDDRTSGNTIYF
TRBJ1-1,.,TRBV6-6,CASSYSPRQTEAFF
TRBJ1-4,.,TRBV2,CASRDSSTNEKLFF
TRBJ1-5,.,TRBV6-1,CASSEALGQGRIQPQHF
TRBJ2-3,.,TRBV21-1,CASSKAASGGSPDTQYF
TRBJ1-6,few,TRBV7-9,CASSLGGSTNSPLHF
TRBJ1-1,.,TRBV5-4,CASSWEITEAFF
TRBJ2-6,.,TRBV2,CASRRTGDSGANVLTF
TRBJ2-7,.,TRBV6-5,CASSYGDFSYEQYF
TRBJ1-2,.,TRBV9,CASSVRGGGDYGYTF
TRBJ1-2,few,TRBV5-5,CASSLRPDTNYGYTF
TRBJ2-3,.,TRBV7-9,CASSLGRVEIDTQYF